Presented here are 9 T cell receptor beta chains from one specimen sequenced in a study of shared clonotypes between healthy human individuals. Here immunoSEQ multiplex PCR was the method, and the copy in TCRdb shows in-frame clones only, minus some. The data show fewer than 2.5 million clones, roughly 93% seen once. Sequencing was done on a sample of naive CD4+ T cells from PBMCs. Subset meaning: CD45RA+ positively selected. These receptors all stem from a man aged 18 to 30 in good health. Some clones in this sample may be carry-over from other donors' samples.

V usage is TRBV28 and J usage is TRBJ1-4; no clear D gene. The CDR3 is made up of 11 amino acids. The V and J ends lost 8 bases and 8 bases respectively, with 9 bases between them. From germline, CDR1 is MDHEN and CDR2 SYDVKM. The CDR3 here is CASPGMEKLFF. As DNA, the CDR3 is TGTGCCAGCCCGGGGATGGAAAAACTGTTTTTT.

The chain is built from TRBV18 and TRBJ2-3; D possibly corresponds to TRBD2 (6 bases). V lost 2 bases to trimming and J lost 1 base, with 10 bases between them. The CDR3 has 15 amino acids. Per the germline V gene, CDR1 is KGHSH and CDR2 is LQKENI. The CDR3 spells CASSPSASGTDTQYF. The CDR3 bases are TGTGCCAGCTCACCATCGGCTAGCGGCACAGATACGCAGTATTTT.

The V and J genes are TRBV14 and TRBJ2-7; 8 nucleotides agree with TRBD1. The length of the CDR3 is 15 residues. Germline V gene lookup returns CDR1 SGHDN and CDR2 FVKESK. With V trimmed by 4 bases and J by 2 bases, 7 bases remained unmatched. Here the CDR3 DNA reads TGTGCCAGCAGCCGAGGACAGGGTCCTACCTACGAGCAGTACTTC. Amino acid sequence: CASSRGQGPTYEQYF.

V gene TRBV29-1 combines with J gene TRBJ2-2, with D possibly TRBD2 on 6 matching bases. The CDR3 has 14 amino acids. The germline V and J ends were trimmed by 1 base and 4 bases, with 10 bases remaining between them. CDR1 and CDR2 from the germline V gene are SQVTM and ANQGSEA. As DNA, the CDR3 is TGCAGCGTTGAAGGTCCAGCGGGCACCGGGGAGCTGTTTTTT. Amino acids: CSVEGPAGTGELFF.

V is TRBV28 and J is TRBJ2-5, with D tentatively TRBD2 (7 bases). With 4 bases removed from V and 4 bases from J, the gap between germline ends came to 16 bases. The CDR3 extends over 15 amino acids. The germline CDR1 and CDR2 sequences are MDHEN and SYDVKM. CDR3 nucleotide sequence: TGTGCCAGCAGTTCCCCCGGGGGGCGATCAGAGACCCAGTACTTC. Its protein is CASSSPGGRSETQYF. Together with reference TRBV28 and TRBJ2-5, the CDR3 gives the full variable domain: DVKVTQSSRYLVKRTGEKVFLECVQDMDHENMFWYRQDPGLGLRLIYFSYDVKMKEKGDIPEGYSVSREKKERFSLILESASTNQTSMYLCASSSPGGRSETQYFGPGTRLLVL.

This chain connects TRBV7-7 to TRBJ2-1; 15 positions match TRBD2. Germline CDR1 SSHAT, CDR2 FNYEAQ (reference sequence). The CDR3 has 16 residues. V gave up 5 bases and J gave up 9 bases; unmatched junction bases: 8. The CDR3 region is CASSPGTSGRKGEQFF. CDR3 DNA: TGTGCCAGCAGCCCCGGGACTAGCGGGAGGAAGGGTGAGCAGTTCTTC.

The CDR3: CASSLLLSEETQYF. The CDR3, as DNA: TGCGCCAGCAGCTTGCTACTCTCCGAGGAGACCCAGTACTTC. The chain has TRBV5-1 and TRBJ2-5; D unresolved. CDR3 length: 14 residues. Trimming removed 1 base at V and 5 bases at J, with 12 bases between. Germline V gene sequence: CDR1 SGHRS, CDR2 YFSETQ.

This chain links TRBV5-1 with TRBJ2-5; 12 positions match TRBD2. The CDR3 length is 20 residues. The V gene's germline CDR1 is SGHRS and CDR2 YFSETQ. Trimming took 4 bases from V and 3 from J; bases not matched to a gene: 19. The CDR3 nucleotides read TGCGCCAGCAGCCCTCGAGGGACAGTCCGACTAGCGGGAGCTGAAGAGACCCAGTACTTC. Its protein product is CASSPRGTVRLAGAEETQYF.

The chain has TRBV10-3 and TRBJ2-1, with a tentative D call TRBD2 (7 bases). The germline V gene encodes CDR1 ENHRY and CDR2 SYGVKD. The V gene lost 4 bases and the J gene lost 3 bases, with 19 bases spanning the gap. This CDR3 region has 17 residues. The CDR3 DNA reads as TGTGCCATCAGTGGATCCCGAGGGAGGGGGGGCTACAATGAGCAGTTCTTC. Translated: CAISGSRGRGGYNEQFF.